This TCR beta chain emerged from a study of cytotoxic CD8 clonotypes in ibrutinib-treated CLL. Study at large: Fewer than 13 relapsed/refractory, about 14 treatment-naive; under 18 IGHV unmutated.

Whole-study findings and limits: Clonotypes that were public were uncommon, and they contracted or stayed stable on treatment. Relative to age-matched healthy donors, clonality at baseline was higher, and it tracked circulating CD8+ T-cell counts.

Germline assignment: CDR1 MGHDK and CDR2 SYGVNS. V lost 6 bases to trimming and J lost 6 bases; unmatched junction nucleotides: 2. The CDR3 has 12 amino acids. In regard to this clone: Its specificity is not known.

The data were produced by immunoSEQ multiplex PCR, yet TCRdb's version contains in-frame clones alone and is incomplete. The sample includes tens of thousands of clones, 75% to 85% of them seen just once. The receptor comes from a human donor with chronic lymphocytic leukemia. The chain has TRBV25-1 and TRBJ2-3, with 8 bases aligning to TRBD2. The material sequenced was PBMCs, taken after 12 months of ibrutinib treatment. The CDR3 region is CASRGGGDTQYF. For the CDR3, the DNA is TGTGCCAGCAGGGGCGGGGGGGATACGCAGTATTTT.